This T cell receptor beta chain was obtained from a study of shared clonotypes between healthy human individuals. Assay: immunoSEQ multiplex PCR; the TCRdb copy retains only in-frame clones and omits some. The sample yields roughly 2.1 million clones, about 93% seen once. Positive CCR7 selection of CD45RO-negative cells yielded the naive CD8 cells, and terminally differentiated effector memory CD45RA+ cells were excluded. Sequences were obtained from naive CD8+ T cells from PBMCs. This TCR was recovered from a man between 18 and 35 years old in good health. Some clones in this sample may be carry-over from other donors' samples.

The CDR3 coding sequence is TGTGCCAGCAGTGAAGCGCGGGTGGCGGCCCTCGAGCAGTACTTC. It yields the protein CASSEARVAALEQYF. V is TRBV6-1 and J is TRBJ2-7, with TRBD2 as a possible D gene (5 bases). Germline-derived CDR1 and CDR2 are MNHNS and SASEGT. The CDR3 is 15 amino acids. Between the trimmed V and J ends, which lost 0 bases and 6 bases, there was a span of 15 bases.